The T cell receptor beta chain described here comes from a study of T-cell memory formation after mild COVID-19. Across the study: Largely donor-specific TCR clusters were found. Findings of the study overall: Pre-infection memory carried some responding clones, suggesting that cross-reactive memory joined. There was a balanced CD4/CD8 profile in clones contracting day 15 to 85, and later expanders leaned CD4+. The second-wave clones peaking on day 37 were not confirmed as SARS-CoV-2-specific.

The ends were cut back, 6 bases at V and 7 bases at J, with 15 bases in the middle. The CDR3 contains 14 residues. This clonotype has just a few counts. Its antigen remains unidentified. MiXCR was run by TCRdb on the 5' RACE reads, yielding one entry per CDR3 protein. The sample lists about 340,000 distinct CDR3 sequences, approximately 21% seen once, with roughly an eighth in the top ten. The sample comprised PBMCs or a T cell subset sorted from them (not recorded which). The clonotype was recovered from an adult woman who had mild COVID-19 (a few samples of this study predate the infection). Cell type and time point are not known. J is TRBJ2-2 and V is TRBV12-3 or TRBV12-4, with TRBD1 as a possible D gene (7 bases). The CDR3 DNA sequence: TGTGCCAGCAGATTTGGAGGGGGCGGCGGGGAGCTGTTTTTT. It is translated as CASRFGGGGGELFF.